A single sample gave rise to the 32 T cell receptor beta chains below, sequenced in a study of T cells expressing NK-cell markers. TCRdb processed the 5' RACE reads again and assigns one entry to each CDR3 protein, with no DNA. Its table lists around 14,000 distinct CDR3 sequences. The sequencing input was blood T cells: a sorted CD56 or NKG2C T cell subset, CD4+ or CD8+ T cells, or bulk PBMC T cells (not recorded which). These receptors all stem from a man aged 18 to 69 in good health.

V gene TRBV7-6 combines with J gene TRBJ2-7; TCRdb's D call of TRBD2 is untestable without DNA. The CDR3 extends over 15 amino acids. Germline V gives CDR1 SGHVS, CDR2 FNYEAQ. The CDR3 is CASSGSGSKSYEQYF.

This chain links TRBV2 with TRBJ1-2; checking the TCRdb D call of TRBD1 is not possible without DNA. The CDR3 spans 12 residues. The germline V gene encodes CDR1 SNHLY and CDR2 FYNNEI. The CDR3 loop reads CASSQGPGGYTF.

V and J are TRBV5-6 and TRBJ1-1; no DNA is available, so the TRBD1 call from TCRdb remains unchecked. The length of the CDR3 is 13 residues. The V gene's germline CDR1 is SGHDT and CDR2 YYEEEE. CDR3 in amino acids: CASSSRTGTEAFF.

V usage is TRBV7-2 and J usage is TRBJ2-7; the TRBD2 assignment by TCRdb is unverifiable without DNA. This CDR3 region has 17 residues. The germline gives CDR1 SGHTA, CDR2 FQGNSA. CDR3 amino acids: CASSIGPGTSGTYEQYF.

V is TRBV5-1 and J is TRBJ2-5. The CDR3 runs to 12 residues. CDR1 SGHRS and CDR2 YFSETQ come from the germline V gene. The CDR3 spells CASSLGEQTQYF.

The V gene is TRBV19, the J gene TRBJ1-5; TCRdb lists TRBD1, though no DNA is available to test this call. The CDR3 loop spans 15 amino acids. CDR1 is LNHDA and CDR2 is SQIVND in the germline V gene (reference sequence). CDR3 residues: CASSLTGTGFQPQHF.

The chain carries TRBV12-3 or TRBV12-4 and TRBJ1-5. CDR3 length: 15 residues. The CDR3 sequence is CASSSGIFGNQPQHF.

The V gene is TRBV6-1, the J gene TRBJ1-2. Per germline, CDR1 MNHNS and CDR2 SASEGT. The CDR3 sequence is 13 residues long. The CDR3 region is CASSPFLNYGYTF.

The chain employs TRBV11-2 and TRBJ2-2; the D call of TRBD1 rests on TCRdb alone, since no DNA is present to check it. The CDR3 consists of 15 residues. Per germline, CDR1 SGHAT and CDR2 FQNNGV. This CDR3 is CASSFAFGGTGELFF.

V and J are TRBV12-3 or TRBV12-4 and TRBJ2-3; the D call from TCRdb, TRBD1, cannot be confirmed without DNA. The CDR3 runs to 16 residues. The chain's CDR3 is CASSLAGGPLTDTQYF.

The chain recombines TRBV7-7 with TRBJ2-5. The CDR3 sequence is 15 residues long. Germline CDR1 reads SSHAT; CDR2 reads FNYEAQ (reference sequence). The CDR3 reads CASSLAASTTETQYF.

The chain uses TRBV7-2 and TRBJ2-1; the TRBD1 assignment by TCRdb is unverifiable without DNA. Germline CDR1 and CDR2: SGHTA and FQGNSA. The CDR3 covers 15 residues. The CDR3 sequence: CASSYDRGLYNEQFF.

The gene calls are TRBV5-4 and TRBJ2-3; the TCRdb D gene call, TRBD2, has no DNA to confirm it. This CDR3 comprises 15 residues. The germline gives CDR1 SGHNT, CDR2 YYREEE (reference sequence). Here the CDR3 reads CASSLASGYTDTQYF. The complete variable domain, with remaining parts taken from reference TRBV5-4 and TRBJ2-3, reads ETGVTQSPTHLIKTRGQQVTLRCSSQSGHNTVSWYQQALGQGPQFIFQYYREEENGRGNFPPRFSGLQFPNYSSELNVNALELDDSALYLCASSLASGYTDTQYFGPGTRLTVL.

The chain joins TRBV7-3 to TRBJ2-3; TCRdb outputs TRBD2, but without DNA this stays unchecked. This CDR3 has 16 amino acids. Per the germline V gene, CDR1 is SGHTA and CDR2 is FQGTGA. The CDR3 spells CASSLGAGAQTDTQYF.

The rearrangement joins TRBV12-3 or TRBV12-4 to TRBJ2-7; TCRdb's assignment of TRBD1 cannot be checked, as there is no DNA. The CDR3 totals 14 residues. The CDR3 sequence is CASRGQGALYEQYF.

This CDR3 is CASSGYLAGRSDTQYF. The chain recombines TRBV10-2 with TRBJ2-3; TCRdb proposes TRBD2, but this gene call is untestable without DNA. Germline V lookup: CDR1 WSHSY, CDR2 SAAADI. CDR3 size: 16 residues.

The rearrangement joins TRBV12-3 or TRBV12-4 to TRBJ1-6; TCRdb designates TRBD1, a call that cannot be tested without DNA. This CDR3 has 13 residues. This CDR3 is CASSSRGNSPLHF.

CDR3 residues: CASSYSMVQGGNTIYF. V usage is TRBV6-5 and J usage is TRBJ1-3; as DNA is missing, the TRBD1 call by TCRdb cannot be tested. The V gene's germline CDR1 is MNHEY and CDR2 SVGAGI. The CDR3 is 16 amino acids.

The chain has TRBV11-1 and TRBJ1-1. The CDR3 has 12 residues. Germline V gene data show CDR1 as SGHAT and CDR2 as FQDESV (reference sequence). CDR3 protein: CASSFLDSEAFF.

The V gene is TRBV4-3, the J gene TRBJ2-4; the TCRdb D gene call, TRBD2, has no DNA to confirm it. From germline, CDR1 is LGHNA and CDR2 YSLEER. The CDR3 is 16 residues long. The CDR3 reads CASSQDRGLITNIQYF.

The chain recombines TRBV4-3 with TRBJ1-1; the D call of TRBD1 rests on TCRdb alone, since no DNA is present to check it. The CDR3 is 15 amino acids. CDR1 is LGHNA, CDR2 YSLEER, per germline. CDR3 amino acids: CASSQDTGASTEAFF.

This chain's CDR3 is CASSLWGGAGNEQFF. The rearrangement uses TRBV27 and TRBJ2-1; TCRdb returns TRBD1, unconfirmable since there is no DNA. Germline values: CDR1 MNHEY, CDR2 SMNVEV (reference sequence). The CDR3 sequence is 15 residues long.

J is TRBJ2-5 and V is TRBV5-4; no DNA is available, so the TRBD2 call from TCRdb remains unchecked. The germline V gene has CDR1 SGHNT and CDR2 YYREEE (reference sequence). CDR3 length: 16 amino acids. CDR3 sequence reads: CASSLGLAGGQETQYF.

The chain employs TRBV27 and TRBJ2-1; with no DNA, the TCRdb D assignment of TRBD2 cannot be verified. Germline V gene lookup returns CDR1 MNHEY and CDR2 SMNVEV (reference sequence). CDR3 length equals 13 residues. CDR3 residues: CASSFPGGFEQFF.

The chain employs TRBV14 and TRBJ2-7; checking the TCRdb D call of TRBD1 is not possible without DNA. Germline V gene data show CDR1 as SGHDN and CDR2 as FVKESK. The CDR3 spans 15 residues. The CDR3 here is CASSQGQGRSYEQYF.

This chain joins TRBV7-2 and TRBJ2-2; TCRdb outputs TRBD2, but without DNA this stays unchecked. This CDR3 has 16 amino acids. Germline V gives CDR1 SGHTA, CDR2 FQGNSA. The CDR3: CASSPRTSGYAGELFF.

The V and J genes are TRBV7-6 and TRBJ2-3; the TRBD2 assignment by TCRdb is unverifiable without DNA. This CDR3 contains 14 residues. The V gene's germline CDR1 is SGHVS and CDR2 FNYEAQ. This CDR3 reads CASSFRGPPDTQYF.

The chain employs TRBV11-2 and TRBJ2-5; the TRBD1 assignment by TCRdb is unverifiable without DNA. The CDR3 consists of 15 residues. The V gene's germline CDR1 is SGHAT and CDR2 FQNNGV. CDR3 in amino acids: CASSLVGGVQETQYF. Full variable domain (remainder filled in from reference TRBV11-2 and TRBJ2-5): EAGVAQSPRYKIIEKRQSVAFWCNPISGHATLYWYQQILGQGPKLLIQFQNNGVVDDSQLPKDRFSAERLKGVDSTLKIQPAKLEDSAVYLCASSLVGGVQETQYFGPGTRLLVL.

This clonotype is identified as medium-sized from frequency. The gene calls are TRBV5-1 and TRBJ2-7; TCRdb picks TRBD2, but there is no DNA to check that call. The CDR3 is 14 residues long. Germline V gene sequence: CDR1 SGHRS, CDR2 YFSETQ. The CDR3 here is CASSSQRYSYEQYF.

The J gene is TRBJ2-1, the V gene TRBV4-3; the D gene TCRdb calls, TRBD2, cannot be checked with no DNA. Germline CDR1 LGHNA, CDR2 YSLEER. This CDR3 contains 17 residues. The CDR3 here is CASSQGLGGRMYNEQFF.

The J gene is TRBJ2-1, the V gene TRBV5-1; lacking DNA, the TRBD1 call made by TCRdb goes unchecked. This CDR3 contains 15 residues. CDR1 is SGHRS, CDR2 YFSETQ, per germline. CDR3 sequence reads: CASTTGTGGYNEQFF.

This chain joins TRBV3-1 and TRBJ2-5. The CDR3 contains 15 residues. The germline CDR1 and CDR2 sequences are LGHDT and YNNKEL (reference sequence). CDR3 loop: CASSRRTGTQETQYF.